One sample yielded the 23 T cell receptor beta chains listed below, sequenced in a study of T cells in Graves' hyperthyroidism and ophthalmopathy. Template material for amplifying TCR beta CDR3 regions consisted of RNA transcripts. Primed by the HTBI set, a first-round RT-PCR was run on the TCR CDR3. TCRdb recomputed calls from the multiplex PCR reads with MiXCR, one row per CDR3 protein. The repertoire holds hundreds of thousands of distinct CDR3 sequences, with approximately 14% as singletons. The specimen sequenced was blood. These receptors came from a woman between 18 and 29 years old with Graves' hyperthyroidism.

The chain has TRBV3-1 and TRBJ2-2; D may be TRBD2 (6 bases). The germline CDR1 and CDR2 sequences are LGHDT and YNNKEL (reference sequence). This CDR3 has 16 amino acids. V lost 6 bases and J 6 bases, leaving 20 bases between the germline ends. The CDR3 reads CASRPSSAKGSGELFF. CDR3 nucleotides: TGTGCCAGCAGACCGTCTAGCGCGAAGGGATCCGGGGAGCTGTTTTTT.

The V gene is TRBV20-1, the J gene TRBJ1-5; 9 bases match TRBD1. Germline V gene data show CDR1 as DFQATT and CDR2 as SNEGSKA (reference sequence). The CDR3 covers 16 residues. Trimming at V came to 5 bases and at J to 5 bases, leaving 13 bases not matched to a gene. The CDR3 region is CSAQIGRDRADQPQHF. The CDR3 DNA sequence: TGCAGTGCTCAAATTGGGCGGGACAGGGCTGATCAGCCCCAGCATTTT.

The chain employs TRBV20-1 and TRBJ2-5, with a weak D call TRBD1 (5 bases). The germline CDR1 and CDR2 sequences are DFQATT and SNEGSKA (reference sequence). This CDR3 region has 16 residues. Trimming cost V 0 bases and J 1 base, with 15 bases left between them. CDR3 sequence reads: CSARDPRAWVQETQYF. The CDR3, as DNA: TGCAGTGCTAGAGATCCCAGGGCGTGGGTCCAAGAGACCCAGTACTTC.

This clonotype was seen many times. The V gene is TRBV20-1, the J gene TRBJ2-7, with TRBD2 matching 7 bases. This CDR3 is built from 14 residues. V lost 5 bases to trimming and J lost 0 bases; unmatched junction nucleotides: 7. CDR1 is DFQATT and CDR2 is SNEGSKA in the germline V gene (reference sequence). The CDR3 region has the DNA TGCAGTGCTCACAGGACTAGGCACTCCTACGAGCAGTACTTC. Its protein product is CSAHRTRHSYEQYF.

The chain employs TRBV2 and TRBJ2-2; TRBD1 matches at 7 bases. Germline V gives CDR1 SNHLY, CDR2 FYNNEI. Trimming at V came to 5 bases and at J to 4 bases, leaving 7 bases not matched to a gene. CDR3 length: 15 residues. In DNA form, the CDR3 reads TGTGCCAGCAGTCGGGGACAGATATCCACCGGGGAGCTGTTTTTT. Translated, it gives CASSRGQISTGELFF.

The table lists this clonotype with a few counts. The V gene is TRBV4-3, the J gene TRBJ2-7, with 7 bases identical to TRBD1. After removal of 4 bases from V and 4 bases from J, the junction contained 10 bases not matched to a gene. The germline gives CDR1 LGHNA, CDR2 YSLEER. This CDR3 spans 15 amino acids. The CDR3 region is CASSPEDRFQYEQYF. CDR3 DNA: TGCGCCAGCAGCCCCGAGGACAGGTTTCAGTACGAGCAGTACTTC.

The sample holds many counts of this clonotype. The chain couples TRBV3-1 to TRBJ1-1; D is ambiguous. CDR1 is LGHDT and CDR2 is YNNKEL in the germline V gene (reference sequence). Deletions cut 0 bases from V and 0 bases from J, with 11 bases between. The CDR3 is made up of 16 amino acids. CDR3 amino acids: CASSQDRVRVNTEAFF. CDR3 DNA sequence: TGTGCCAGCAGCCAAGATCGTGTCAGAGTGAACACTGAAGCTTTCTTT. Looking up the rest from reference TRBV3-1 and TRBJ1-1 gives the full variable domain: DTAVSQTPKYLVTQMGNDKSIKCEQNLGHDTMYWYKQDSKKFLKIMFSYNNKELIINETVPNRFSPKSPDKAHLNLHINSLELGDSAVYFCASSQDRVRVNTEAFFGQGTRLTVV.

This clonotype was picked up many times. The J gene is TRBJ2-3, the V gene TRBV12-3 or TRBV12-4; TRBD2 aligns across 12 bases. V lost 3 bases to trimming and J lost 8 bases; unmatched junction nucleotides: 9. CDR3 length: 16 residues. DNA for the CDR3: TGTGCCAGCAGTTTCCAGACTAGCGGGAGCTATGGTACGCAGTATTTT. Protein: CASSFQTSGSYGTQYF.

In its sample, this clonotype was seen many times. This chain uses TRBV5-1 with TRBJ2-3; 7 nucleotides line up with TRBD1. This CDR3 is built from 15 residues. Germline V CDR1 and CDR2: SGHRS, YFSETQ. The junction had 12 bases not matched to a gene; V was cut back by 9 bases and J by 2 bases. The CDR3 region is CATRKYRGNTDTQYF. CDR3 sequence (DNA): TGCGCCACCAGAAAATACAGGGGTAACACAGATACGCAGTATTTT.

This clonotype appeared many times. V and J are TRBV7-2 and TRBJ2-3; 8 nucleotides agree with TRBD2. The germline V gene encodes CDR1 SGHTA and CDR2 FQGNSA. There are 17 residues in the CDR3. V shed 0 bases and J 1 base; nucleotides not matched to a gene: 6. The CDR3 here is CASSLAGTSGRTDTQYF. The CDR3 bases are TGTGCCAGCAGCTTAGCGGGAACTAGCGGACGCACAGATACGCAGTATTTT.

This rearrangement joins TRBV6-1 to TRBJ1-1; D gene uncertain. Germline-derived CDR1 and CDR2 are MNHNS and SASEGT. The CDR3 has 11 amino acids. V was trimmed by 6 bases and J by 11 bases, leaving 13 bases between them. DNA for the CDR3: TGTGCCAGCAGCAACGGTGGGTCCGCTTTCTTT. It encodes CASSNGGSAFF.

In its sample, this clonotype was seen many times. The chain uses TRBV20-1 and TRBJ2-3; no reliable D call. The length of the CDR3 is 11 residues. The V end lost 7 bases, the J end lost 1 base, and 6 bases lay between the germline ends. Germline V gene sequence: CDR1 DFQATT, CDR2 SNEGSKA (reference sequence). The CDR3 here is CSVTRTDTQYF. CDR3 sequence (DNA): TGCAGTGTTACCCGCACAGATACGCAGTATTTT.

This clonotype came up many times. The CDR3 protein is CASQGISGAYEQYF. The CDR3 nucleotides are TGTGCCAGCCAGGGGATTTCAGGGGCCTACGAGCAGTACTTC. The chain joins TRBV6-1 to TRBJ2-7; weak D call: TRBD1 (6 bases). This CDR3 spans 14 amino acids. V shed 8 bases and J shed 2 bases, with 16 bases lying between them. CDR1 and CDR2 (germline): MNHNS, SASEGT.

Note on this clonotype: A read error is possible here, since a much larger clone lies one base away. The chain employs TRBV4-3 and TRBJ2-5; D not certain. From germline, CDR1 is LGHNA and CDR2 YSLEER. The CDR3 totals 16 residues. This chain's CDR3 is CTSSQVQLAAGETQYF. The DNA of the CDR3 is TGCACCAGCAGCCAAGTTCAATTGGCGGCAGGAGAGACCCAGTACTTC.

The V gene is TRBV6-1, the J gene TRBJ2-1; D unresolved. Trimming took 7 bases from V and 12 from J, leaving 16 bases between them. CDR3 length equals 12 residues. Looked up from germline, CDR1 is MNHNS and CDR2 is SASEGT. The CDR3 DNA reads TGTGCCAGCACCTCCGTGACCCTCCCGCAGTTCTTC. Amino acid sequence: CASTSVTLPQFF.

This clonotype has a count of ten or more. The gene calls are TRBV7-2 and TRBJ2-2; 8 bases agree with TRBD2. Unmatched junction bases numbered 6, after V lost 4 bases and J lost 2 bases. Germline assignment: CDR1 SGHTA and CDR2 FQGNSA. The CDR3 runs 16 residues. The CDR3 is CASSSSGTRNTGELFF. The CDR3 coding sequence is TGTGCCAGCAGCTCCTCCGGGACTAGAAACACCGGGGAGCTGTTTTTT.

This clonotype was counted at least ten times. The V gene is TRBV18, the J gene TRBJ2-4, with D perhaps matching TRBD1 or TRBD2 (6 bases each). The CDR3 length is 13 residues. CDR1 is KGHSH and CDR2 is LQKENI in the germline V gene. Trimming removed 1 base from V and 9 bases from J, with 10 bases in between. Written as DNA, the CDR3 is TGTGCCAGCTCACCACAACAGGGAGGCATTCAGTACTTC. Amino acids: CASSPQQGGIQYF.

This clonotype showed up many times. The V and J genes are TRBV7-9 and TRBJ2-3; TRBD2 matches 13 bases. In germline, CDR1 is SEHNR, CDR2 FQNEAQ (reference sequence). J lost 9 bases, V lost 5 bases, and 11 bases had no gene match. This CDR3 contains 16 residues. The CDR3 reads CASSLLSGLAGATQYF. The CDR3 bases are TGTGCCAGCAGCCTCCTTAGTGGACTAGCGGGAGCCACGCAGTATTTT.

The rearrangement links TRBV11-3 to TRBJ2-3, with 10 bases that match TRBD2. Losses at the gene ends were 3 bases for V and 5 bases for J; bases not matched to a gene: 8. The CDR3 runs to 16 residues. Germline V gives CDR1 SGHNT, CDR2 YENEEA. Here the CDR3 reads CASSFNALAGEDTQYF. As DNA, the CDR3 is TGTGCCAGCAGCTTTAACGCTCTAGCGGGGGAAGATACGCAGTATTTT.

This clonotype was observed at least ten times. The V and J genes are TRBV20-1 and TRBJ2-7, with TRBD2 identical over 8 bases. V was pared by 1 base and J by 2 bases, with 4 bases of the junction left unmatched. The CDR3 loop spans 14 amino acids. Germline V gene lookup returns CDR1 DFQATT and CDR2 SNEGSKA (reference sequence). The CDR3 nucleotides read TGCAGTGCTAGAGCCTTAGCGGGACCCTACGAGCAGTACTTC. Translated: CSARALAGPYEQYF.

This clonotype has just a few counts. The rearrangement uses TRBV30 and TRBJ2-1; D gene uncertain. Trimming cost V 4 bases and J 4 bases, with 8 bases left between them. The CDR3 contains 12 residues. Germline CDR1 reads GTSNPN; CDR2 reads SVGIG (reference sequence). CDR3 nucleotides: TGTGCCTGGACAGAGGATTACAATGAGCAGTTCTTC. It codes for CAWTEDYNEQFF.

The CDR3 loop is CASSRGHAEAFF. The CDR3 region has the DNA TGTGCCAGTAGTAGGGGCCACGCTGAAGCTTTCTTT. This rearrangement joins TRBV19 to TRBJ1-1, with D perhaps matching TRBD1 (5 bases). The V and J ends lost 4 bases and 6 bases respectively, with 9 bases between them. Germline V gene data show CDR1 as LNHDA and CDR2 as SQIVND (reference sequence). This CDR3 is 12 amino acids long.

This clonotype has more than one count but fewer than ten. This rearrangement joins TRBV19 to TRBJ1-3; TRBD1 is a possible D gene (5 bases). CDR1 and CDR2 (germline): LNHDA, SQIVND (reference sequence). With 7 bases removed from V and 0 bases from J, the gap between germline ends came to 13 bases. The CDR3 length is 15 residues. CDR3 DNA: TGTGCCAGTACCCCGCTGGGGGACTCTGGAAACACCATATATTTT. Translating gives CASTPLGDSGNTIYF.